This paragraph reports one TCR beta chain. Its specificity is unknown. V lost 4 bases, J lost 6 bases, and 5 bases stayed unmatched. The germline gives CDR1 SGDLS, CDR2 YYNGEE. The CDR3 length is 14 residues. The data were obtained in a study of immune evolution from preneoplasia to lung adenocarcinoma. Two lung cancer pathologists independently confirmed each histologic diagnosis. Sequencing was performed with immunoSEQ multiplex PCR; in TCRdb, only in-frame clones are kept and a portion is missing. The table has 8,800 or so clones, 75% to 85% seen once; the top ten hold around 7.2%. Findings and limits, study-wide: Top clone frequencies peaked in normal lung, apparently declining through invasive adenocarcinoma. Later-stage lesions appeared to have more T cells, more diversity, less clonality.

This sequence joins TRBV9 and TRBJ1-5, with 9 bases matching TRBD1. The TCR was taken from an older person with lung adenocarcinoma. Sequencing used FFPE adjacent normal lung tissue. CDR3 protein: CASSLTGGAQPQHF. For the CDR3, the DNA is TGTGCCAGCAGCCTAACAGGGGGCGCTCAGCCCCAGCATTTT.